These T cell receptor beta chains were read from a single sample in a study of blood T cell repertoires in COVID-19. The data were produced by immunoSEQ multiplex PCR, yet TCRdb's version contains in-frame clones alone and is incomplete. Here the sample spans 150,000 to 200,000 clones, around nine tenths being singletons. Specimen: peripheral blood. Source of these receptors: a human donor in a cohort sampled during active COVID-19. Each CDR3 is given without its conserved first and last residue. Fields, in order: V gene, J gene, CDR3 protein.

>TRBV3-1/TRBV3-2|TRBJ1-2
ASSQGEAAYGYT
>TRBV21-1|TRBJ2-1
ASSKGGDSSYNEQF
>TRBV5-5|TRBJ1-4
ASRPGGAAANEKLF
>TRBV5-4|TRBJ1-2
ASSLPGQPLPNYGYT
>TRBV29-1|TRBJ1-6
SARGAGRNSPLH
>TRBV6-2/TRBV6-3|TRBJ2-1
ASSSHLISEQF
>TRBV29-1|TRBJ1-2
SVEVLQGYYGYT
>TRBV9|TRBJ2-2
ASSVAGGPGELF
>TRBV19|TRBJ1-2
ASSQGYYGYT
>TRBV6-2/TRBV6-3|TRBJ1-5
ASSYEVGAYNQPQH
>TRBV9|TRBJ2-7
ASSVSSGTYEQY
>TRBV11-3|TRBJ2-2
ASNRGGTGELF
>TRBV13|TRBJ2-1
ASSLGEGIAGRLMYEQF
>TRBV7-3|TRBJ2-5
ASSLGGGRNTAQY
>TRBV5-1|TRBJ2-7
ASSTGQGSYEQY
>TRBV15|TRBJ2-1
ATREVAGGMHEQF
>TRBV3-1/TRBV3-2|TRBJ1-5
ASSQGVGYPSRDTNQPQH
>TRBV5-6|TRBJ2-1
ASTIRLAGYNEQF
>TRBV3-1/TRBV3-2|TRBJ2-7
ASSQVRASGSYEQY
>TRBV28|TRBJ1-5
ASSLAGGGRQPQH
>TRBV6-5|TRBJ1-3
ASSYGRGRNTIY
>TRBV9|TRBJ2-6
ASSGSGGAFNGANVLT
>TRBV12-2|TRBJ1-1
ASRLFDSADTEAF
>TRBV28|TRBJ2-7
ASSPLAGDSDVSYEQY
>TRBV3-1/TRBV3-2|TRBJ1-2
ASRRSTVVHGYT
>TRBV2|TRBJ1-4
ASSEASFNEKLF
>TRBV19|TRBJ1-1
ASSMGHWAF
>TRBV27|TRBJ1-6
ASSRLGPSNSPLH
>TRBV6-2/TRBV6-3|TRBJ1-1
ASSYSTGNTEAF
>TRBV5-4|TRBJ2-7
ASSWDRVSYEQY
>TRBV2|TRBJ1-5
ASSTYQGDNQPQH
>TRBV6-5|TRBJ2-1
ASSYREVGPNNEQF
>TRBV6-5|TRBJ1-2
ASSSGGGNYGYT
>TRBV15|TRBJ1-1
ATSREGQGWTEAF
>TRBV7-2|TRBJ1-5
ASSLALGADQPQH
>TRBV28|TRBJ1-5
ASSLSSGGRQPQH
>TRBV5-1|TRBJ2-3
ASNRITSGGTDTQY
>TRBV15|TRBJ2-7
ATSRDRGYEQY
>TRBV3-1/TRBV3-2|TRBJ1-1
ASSQPRQGTEAF
>TRBV18|TRBJ2-7
ASSATSGGPLGGEQY